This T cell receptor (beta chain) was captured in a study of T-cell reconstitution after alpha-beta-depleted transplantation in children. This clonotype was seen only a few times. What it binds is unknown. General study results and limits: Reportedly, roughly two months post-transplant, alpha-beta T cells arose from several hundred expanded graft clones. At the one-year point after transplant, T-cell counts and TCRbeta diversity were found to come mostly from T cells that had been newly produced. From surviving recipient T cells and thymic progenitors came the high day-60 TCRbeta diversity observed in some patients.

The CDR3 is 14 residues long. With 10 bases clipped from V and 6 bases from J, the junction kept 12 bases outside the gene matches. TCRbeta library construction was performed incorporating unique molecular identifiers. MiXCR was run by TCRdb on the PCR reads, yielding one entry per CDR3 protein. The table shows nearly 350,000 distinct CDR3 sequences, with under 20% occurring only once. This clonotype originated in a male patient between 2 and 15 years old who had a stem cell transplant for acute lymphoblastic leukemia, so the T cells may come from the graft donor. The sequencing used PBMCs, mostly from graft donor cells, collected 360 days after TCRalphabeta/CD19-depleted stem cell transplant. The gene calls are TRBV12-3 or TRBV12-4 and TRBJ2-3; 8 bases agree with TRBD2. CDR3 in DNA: TGTGCCATCACAAGCGGGAGTGGGGGGGATACGCAGTATTTT. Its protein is CAITSGSGGDTQYF.